These 2 T cell receptor beta chains came from one sample sequenced in a study of tumor and adjacent non-tumor tissue in lung cancer. A modified ARM-PCR protocol with three rounds of nested PCR amplified TCRbeta. One entry per CDR3 protein results from TCRdb running MiXCR on the multiplex PCR reads. The sample has 120,000 or so distinct CDR3 sequences; about 66% are singletons. RNA was extracted from bulk tissue without any cell sorting. Sequencing used lung tumor tissue. The receptor source for this set is a man aged 25 to 45 with non-small cell lung cancer.

This clonotype was recorded only once. Germline and junction disagree at one end, which may indicate a read error. The chain uses TRBV11-2 and TRBJ2-1; D is perhaps TRBD2 (6 bases). The CDR3 sequence is 15 residues long. Germline values: CDR1 SGHAT, CDR2 FQNNGV. The CDR3 region has the DNA TGTGCCAGCAGCTTAGGCGGGGTCTACTACATTGAGCGGTTCTTC. Translating gives CASSLGGVYYIERFF.

The chain carries TRBV6-5 and TRBJ2-7; D might be TRBD1 (6 bases). CDR3 length: 12 residues. The V gene's germline CDR1 is MNHEY and CDR2 SVGAGI. With 10 bases removed from V and 0 bases from J, the gap between germline ends came to 10 bases. CDR3 region: CATRDTSYEQYF. The CDR3 DNA sequence: TGTGCCACCCGGGACACCTCCTACGAGCAGTACTTC.